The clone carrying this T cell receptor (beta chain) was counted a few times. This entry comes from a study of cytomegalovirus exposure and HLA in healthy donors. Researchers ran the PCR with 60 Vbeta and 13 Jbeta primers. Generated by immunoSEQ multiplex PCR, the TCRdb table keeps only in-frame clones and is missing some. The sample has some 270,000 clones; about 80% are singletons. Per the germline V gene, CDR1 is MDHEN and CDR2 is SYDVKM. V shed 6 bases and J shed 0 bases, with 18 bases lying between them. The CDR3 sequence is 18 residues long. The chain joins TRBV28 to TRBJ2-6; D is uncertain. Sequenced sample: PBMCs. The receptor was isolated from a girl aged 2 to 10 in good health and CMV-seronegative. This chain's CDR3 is CASSPPGLKSSGANVLTF. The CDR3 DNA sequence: TGTGCCAGCAGCCCCCCCGGTCTGAAGAGCTCTGGGGCCAACGTCCTGACTTTC.